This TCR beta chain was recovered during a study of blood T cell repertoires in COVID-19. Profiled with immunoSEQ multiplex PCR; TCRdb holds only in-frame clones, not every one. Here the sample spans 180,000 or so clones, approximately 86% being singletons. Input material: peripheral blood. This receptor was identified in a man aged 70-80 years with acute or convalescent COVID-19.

Here the CDR3 reads CATSIRGIQPQHF. CDR3 nucleotides: TGTGCCACCAGCATCAGAGGGATTCAGCCCCAGCATTTT. V is TRBV15 and J is TRBJ1-5; no firm D call. The V and J ends lost 4 bases and 6 bases respectively, with 10 bases between them. Germline V gene data show CDR1 as LNHNV and CDR2 as YYDKDF (reference sequence). The CDR3 sequence is 13 residues long.